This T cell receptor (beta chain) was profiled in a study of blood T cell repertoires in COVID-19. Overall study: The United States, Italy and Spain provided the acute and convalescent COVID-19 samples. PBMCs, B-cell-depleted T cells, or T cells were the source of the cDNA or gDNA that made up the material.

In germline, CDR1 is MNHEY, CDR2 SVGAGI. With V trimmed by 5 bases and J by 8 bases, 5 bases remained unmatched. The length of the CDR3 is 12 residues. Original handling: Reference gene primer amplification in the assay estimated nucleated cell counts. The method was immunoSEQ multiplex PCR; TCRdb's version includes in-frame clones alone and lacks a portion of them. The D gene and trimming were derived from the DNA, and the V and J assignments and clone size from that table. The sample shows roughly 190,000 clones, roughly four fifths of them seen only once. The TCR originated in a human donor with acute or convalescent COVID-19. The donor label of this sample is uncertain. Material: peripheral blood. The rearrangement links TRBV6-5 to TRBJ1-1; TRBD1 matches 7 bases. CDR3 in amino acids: CASSRDRVEAFF. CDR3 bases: TGTGCCAGCAGTCGTGACAGGGTGGAAGCTTTCTTT.